Reported below is one T cell receptor (beta chain). Its antigen remains undetermined. No much larger clone exists at a distance of one base, and base qualities are not known. The V end loses 6 bases and the J end loses 7 bases, and a stretch of 15 bases separates them. From the cysteine through the phenylalanine, the CDR3 covers 13 amino acids. The sequence is cut down to CDR3 DNA, 39 bases in frame from base 1. The CDR1 and CDR2 encoded by the germline V gene are SNHLY and FYNNEI. Whole blood was collected in K2EDTA tubes by collaborating institutions according to the institutions' own protocols. For TCRbeta analysis, collaborators shipped samples as frozen whole blood, isolated PBMCs, or DNA extracted from either of those sample types. TCRbeta CDR3 regions were amplified from genomic DNA using the immunoSEQ Assay, a bias-controlled multiplex PCR. For the original study's pipeline: The number of nucleated cells in each sample was estimated from the amplification of reference gene primers within the assay. To quantify the absolute abundance of each unique TCRbeta CDR3 rearrangement, sequence reads were collapsed and filtered. For each sample, productive Simpson clonality was calculated as the square root of Simpson's diversity index over productive rearrangements. Held by TCRdb, this immuneACCESS table contains in-frame sequences only and omits some clones. Under half of the omission traces to an unresolved V gene where checked; the cause of the rest is unknown. D and trimming come from the DNA, and the V and J calls and clone size come from that table. The sample records approximately 74,000 clones, approximately 80% of which are singletons. Roughly 2.5% of the sample rests with the top ten.

This record belongs to a study of blood T cell repertoires in COVID-19 (dated by TCRdb to about 2020). In the study overall: Samples from collaborators originated in the United States, Italy and Spain and spanned both the acute and convalescent phases of COVID-19. The prospective study material was composed of cDNA or gDNA derived from T cells, B-cell-depleted T cells, or PBMCs. Subjects who had been exposed to COVID-19, were actively infected with it, or had recovered from it provided the deeply sampled blood TCRbeta repertoires that made up the dataset. The repertoires were made available in a free public database intended to serve as a resource for research on the immune response to SARS-CoV-2. Samples came from the ongoing ImmuneRACE study (first 160 participants) plus 1,254 subjects from 6 global collaborators. A de-identified subject ID, COVID-19 status, age in years and sex were almost always included in the sample metadata. Where available, HLA class I and class II types were taken from metadata supplied by the sample provider and were not determined by assay-based typing. Results the study describes overall, beyond this receptor: How much clinical and demographic metadata was included differed by source and by participant, and the metadata was provided uncurated.

The chain is encoded by TRBV2 joined to TRBJ1-1, and TRBD1 may be the D gene, going by 6 matching bases. The source is a man at least 80 years old with active or convalescent COVID-19. Sequenced input: peripheral blood. This receptor carries the CDR3 CASSLGQSREAFF. The nucleotide sequence is TGTGCCAGCAGCCTAGGACAGTCGCGTGAAGCTTTCTTT.